This is a list of T cell receptor beta chains from one sample in a study of blood T cell repertoires in COVID-19. The method was immunoSEQ multiplex PCR; TCRdb's version includes in-frame clones alone and lacks a portion of them. This table holds approximately 240,000 clones, 83% found once. Sequencing was performed on peripheral blood. These TCRs come from a woman aged 30 to 39 with COVID-19, enrolled during active disease. The CDR3 runs from the conserved cysteine through the conserved F or W. D genes are given only for firm matches. The size field is filled for only some rows; it gives once, few, many or a size class.

cdr3_aa: CASSTQGARYEQYF
cdr3_nt: TGTGCCAGCAGCACACAGGGGGCGCGGTACGAGCAGTACTTC
j_call: TRBJ2-7
clone_size: .
v_call: TRBV5-4
d_call: TRBD1

cdr3_aa: CASSYALDSHTGELFF
cdr3_nt: TGTGCCAGCAGTTACGCCCTGGACAGTCACACCGGGGAGCTGTTTTTT
j_call: TRBJ2-2
clone_size: .
v_call: TRBV27
d_call: .

cdr3_aa: CSAAKANEQFF
cdr3_nt: TGCAGTGCCGCAAAAGCCAATGAGCAGTTCTTC
j_call: TRBJ2-1
clone_size: .
v_call: TRBV20-1
d_call: .

cdr3_aa: CASIRTGSDGLGYTF
cdr3_nt: TGTGCCAGCATCCGGACAGGGTCTGATGGGCTTGGCTACACCTTC
j_call: TRBJ1-2
clone_size: .
v_call: TRBV7-9
d_call: TRBD1

cdr3_aa: CATRGQGGTYNEQFF
cdr3_nt: TGTGCCACCAGGGGACAGGGGGGAACCTACAATGAGCAGTTCTTC
j_call: TRBJ2-1
clone_size: .
v_call: TRBV28
d_call: TRBD1

cdr3_aa: CASSPLAVAGTGELFF
cdr3_nt: TGCGCCAGCAGCCCGCTGGCGGTTGCGGGGACCGGGGAGCTGTTTTTT
j_call: TRBJ2-2
clone_size: once
v_call: TRBV5-1
d_call: .

cdr3_aa: CASSRGLALNEQFF
cdr3_nt: TGTGCCAGCAGCAGGGGACTAGCGTTGAATGAGCAGTTCTTC
j_call: TRBJ2-1
clone_size: .
v_call: TRBV13
d_call: TRBD2

cdr3_aa: CATSRATGINSGNTIYF
cdr3_nt: TGTGCCACCAGCAGAGCCACAGGGATAAACTCTGGAAACACCATATATTTT
j_call: TRBJ1-3
clone_size: .
v_call: TRBV15
d_call: .

cdr3_aa: CASSLELGQENTEAFF
cdr3_nt: TGTGCCAGCAGCTTAGAACTGGGACAAGAGAACACTGAAGCTTTCTTT
j_call: TRBJ1-1
clone_size: .
v_call: TRBV7-9
d_call: .

cdr3_aa: CASSPLAGKDSYEQYF
cdr3_nt: TGTGCCAGCAGCCCGTTAGCGGGAAAAGACTCCTACGAGCAGTACTTC
j_call: TRBJ2-7
clone_size: .
v_call: TRBV7-2
d_call: TRBD2

cdr3_aa: CASSPLNWQGSYEQYF
cdr3_nt: TGTGCCAGCAGCCCCCTGAACTGGCAGGGAAGCTACGAGCAGTACTTC
j_call: TRBJ2-7
clone_size: few
v_call: TRBV11-2
d_call: .